These 30 T cell receptor beta chains were sequenced from one sample in a study of T cells in tuberculosis. Here immunoSEQ multiplex PCR was the method, and the copy in TCRdb shows in-frame clones only, minus some. The sample has 25,000 to 35,000 clones; roughly 92% are singletons. Sequenced: PBMCs. These receptors were collected from a donor aged 10-30 years with latent tuberculosis or without tuberculosis infection. Some clones in this sample may be carry-over from other donors' samples.

The chain is built from TRBV27 and TRBJ2-1; 8 bases fit TRBD1. This CDR3 is 14 amino acids long. Trimming at V came to 7 bases and at J to 7 bases, leaving 9 bases not matched to a gene. The germline V gene has CDR1 MNHEY and CDR2 SMNVEV (reference sequence). In DNA form, the CDR3 reads TGTGCCAGCAAGGATGGGACAGGTCTTAATGAGCAGTTCTTC. This codes for CASKDGTGLNEQFF.

The rearrangement uses TRBV11-2 and TRBJ2-1; 8 bases map to TRBD2. The CDR3 sequence is 14 residues long. Looked up from germline, CDR1 is SGHAT and CDR2 is FQNNGV. With V trimmed by 3 bases and J by 6 bases, 4 bases remained unmatched. Written as DNA, the CDR3 is TGTGCCAGCAGCTTGGAAGCGGGAGTCAATGAGCAGTTCTTC. Amino acids: CASSLEAGVNEQFF. Complete variable domain (other parts from reference TRBV11-2 and TRBJ2-1): EAGVAQSPRYKIIEKRQSVAFWCNPISGHATLYWYQQILGQGPKLLIQFQNNGVVDDSQLPKDRFSAERLKGVDSTLKIQPAKLEDSAVYLCASSLEAGVNEQFFGPGTRLTVL.

The chain couples TRBV5-4 to TRBJ2-3, with 7 positions matching TRBD1. Germline V CDR1 and CDR2: SGHNT, YYREEE (reference sequence). V lost 0 bases and J lost 0; bases outside the gene matches: 1. CDR3 length: 15 amino acids. CDR3 sequence: CASSLATGSTDTQYF. In DNA form, the CDR3 reads TGTGCCAGCAGCTTGGCGACAGGGAGCACAGATACGCAGTATTTT.

This clone is medium-sized (0.01 to 0.1%) within its sample. This chain links TRBV2 with TRBJ1-5; TRBD1 matches 10 bases. V lost 3 bases and J lost 4; bases outside the gene matches: 6. Germline loops: CDR1 SNHLY, CDR2 FYNNEI. CDR3 size: 16 residues. CDR3 sequence (DNA): TGTGCCAGCAGTGATGGGACAGGGGTCGGGAATCAGCCCCAGCATTTT. Amino acids: CASSDGTGVGNQPQHF.

The chain is built from TRBV7-9 and TRBJ2-3, with 8 nucleotides matching TRBD1. The V and J ends lost 2 bases and 0 bases, in that order; junction bases with no gene match: 4. CDR1 and CDR2 (germline): SEHNR, FQNEAQ (reference sequence). This CDR3 has 16 amino acids. The DNA for the CDR3 is TGTGCCAGCAGCTTAAATGGGGACAGGAGCACAGATACGCAGTATTTT. This translates into CASSLNGDRSTDTQYF.

J is TRBJ2-7 and V is TRBV6-5, with TRBD1 as a possible D gene (6 bases). The V gene lost 2 bases and the J gene lost 6 bases, with 14 bases spanning the gap. CDR3 size: 14 residues. Germline CDR1 reads MNHEY; CDR2 reads SVGAGI. As DNA, the CDR3 is TGTGCCAGCAGTTACCTACAGGGTCCGTCCGAGCAGTACTTC. Translated, it gives CASSYLQGPSEQYF.

The chain joins TRBV30 to TRBJ1-5, with D perhaps TRBD1 (5 bases). V lost 5 bases and J lost 2, with 10 bases in between. The CDR3 extends over 13 amino acids. Germline CDR1 GTSNPN, CDR2 SVGIG (reference sequence). In nucleotides, the CDR3 is TGTGCCTGGGGACAAAAGGGCAATCAGCCCCAGCATTTT. It codes for CAWGQKGNQPQHF. Complete variable domain (other parts from reference TRBV30 and TRBJ1-5): SQTIHQWPATLVQPVGSPLSLECTVEGTSNPNLYWYRQAAGRGLQLLFYSVGIGQISSEVPQNLSASRPQDRQFILSSKKLLLSDSGFYLCAWGQKGNQPQHFGDGTRLSIL.

The genes are TRBV27 and TRBJ2-3; D is undetermined. CDR1 and CDR2 (germline): MNHEY, SMNVEV (reference sequence). The CDR3 runs 13 residues. V lost 3 bases and J 4 bases, leaving 8 bases between the germline ends. The CDR3 sequence is CASSFISADTQYF. CDR3 in DNA: TGTGCCAGCAGTTTCATAAGCGCAGATACGCAGTATTTT.

The chain carries TRBV11-2 and TRBJ2-7, with 8 bases aligning to TRBD1. V lost 1 base and J lost 5; bases outside the gene matches: 7. Germline V gives CDR1 SGHAT, CDR2 FQNNGV. The CDR3 loop spans 15 amino acids. CDR3 DNA: TGTGCCAGCAGCTTAGCAGGGGGCATAGTAAACGAGCAGTACTTC. Its translation: CASSLAGGIVNEQYF. Drawing the rest from reference TRBV11-2 and TRBJ2-7, the complete variable domain is EAGVAQSPRYKIIEKRQSVAFWCNPISGHATLYWYQQILGQGPKLLIQFQNNGVVDDSQLPKDRFSAERLKGVDSTLKIQPAKLEDSAVYLCASSLAGGIVNEQYFGPGTRLTVT.

The chain carries TRBV4-1 and TRBJ2-2; D not certain. The CDR3 runs to 14 residues. Per the germline V gene, CDR1 is MGHRA and CDR2 is YSYEKL. Trimming removed 4 bases at V and 4 bases at J, with 10 bases between. CDR3 sequence reads: CASSPATVTGELFF. CDR3 in DNA: TGCGCCAGCAGCCCCGCCACAGTCACCGGGGAGCTGTTTTTT.

The rearrangement joins TRBV19 to TRBJ2-1; a possible D gene is TRBD2 (5 bases). The CDR3 length is 17 residues. Trimming removed 5 bases from V and 3 bases from J, with 20 bases in between. CDR1 LNHDA and CDR2 SQIVND come from the germline V gene (reference sequence). The CDR3 region is CASSPRPTIGIYNEQFF. The CDR3 nucleotides read TGTGCCAGTAGTCCCCGGCCGACTATAGGGATCTACAATGAGCAGTTCTTC.

The chain uses TRBV27 and TRBJ2-7, with a possible D match to TRBD1 (6 bases). CDR1 is MNHEY and CDR2 is SMNVEV in the germline V gene (reference sequence). The CDR3 consists of 15 residues. V lost 6 bases, J lost 2 bases, and 17 bases lay in between. The CDR3 protein is CASRFTGSGTYEQYF. CDR3 DNA: TGTGCCAGCAGGTTTACAGGGTCAGGTACCTACGAGCAGTACTTC.

This sequence joins TRBV14 and TRBJ2-7, with TRBD1 matching 8 bases. V shed 4 bases and J 6 bases; nucleotides not matched to a gene: 8. This CDR3 has 14 amino acids. The V gene's germline CDR1 is SGHDN and CDR2 FVKESK. CDR3 protein: CASSPRQGLREQYF. The CDR3 DNA is TGTGCCAGCAGCCCCCGACAGGGGCTTCGCGAGCAGTACTTC.

This sequence joins TRBV2 and TRBJ2-1, with 7 nucleotides matching TRBD2. The CDR3 contains 16 residues. Germline CDR1 and CDR2: SNHLY and FYNNEI. The V and J ends lost 5 bases and 2 bases, in that order; junction bases with no gene match: 9. The CDR3, as DNA: TGTGCCAGCAGTCCCAGGGCTAGCGGTACCTACAATGAGCAGTTCTTC. It specifies CASSPRASGTYNEQFF.

V and J are TRBV28 and TRBJ1-5; TRBD1 agrees at 12 bases. Germline assignment: CDR1 MDHEN and CDR2 SYDVKM. The CDR3 is made up of 16 amino acids. J was trimmed by 5 bases and V by 1 base; bases with no gene match: 3. The CDR3 reads CASSLFGTGGHQPQHF. CDR3 sequence (DNA): TGTGCCAGCAGTTTATTCGGGACAGGGGGCCATCAGCCCCAGCATTTT. The variable domain in full, with the rest retrieved from reference TRBV28 and TRBJ1-5, is DVKVTQSSRYLVKRTGEKVFLECVQDMDHENMFWYRQDPGLGLRLIYFSYDVKMKEKGDIPEGYSVSREKKERFSLILESASTNQTSMYLCASSLFGTGGHQPQHFGDGTRLSIL.

This chain links TRBV29-1 with TRBJ2-7; D uncertain. Trimming removed 3 bases at V and 3 bases at J, with 12 bases between. The CDR3 runs 13 residues. Germline CDR1 and CDR2: SQVTM and ANQGSEA. Written as DNA, the CDR3 is TGCAGCGTTGATTCTCCTTCGGGCTACGAGCAGTACTTC. Amino acid sequence: CSVDSPSGYEQYF.

The chain joins TRBV5-1 to TRBJ1-1; no reliable D call. CDR1 and CDR2 (germline): SGHRS, YFSETQ. The V end lost 1 base, the J end lost 5 bases, and 15 bases lay between the germline ends. The CDR3 contains 15 residues. As DNA, the CDR3 is TGCGCCAGCAGCTTGTTAAGCCCACGGGTTACTGAAGCTTTCTTT. Its protein is CASSLLSPRVTEAFF.

The chain links TRBV5-6 to TRBJ1-2, with a tentative D call TRBD1 (5 bases). Between the trimmed V and J ends, which lost 4 bases and 3 bases, there was a span of 7 bases. The length of the CDR3 is 12 residues. Germline CDR1 is SGHDT and CDR2 is YYEEEE. CDR3 sequence (DNA): TGTGCCAGCAGCCCGGGGGACTATGGCTACACCTTC. Its translation is CASSPGDYGYTF.

V usage is TRBV10-3 and J usage is TRBJ2-7; perhaps TRBD1 as D (6 bases). Germline V gives CDR1 ENHRY, CDR2 SYGVKD. This CDR3 contains 14 residues. V lost 4 bases and J 2 bases, leaving 12 bases between the germline ends. The CDR3 protein is CAISAQTGPYEQYF. The CDR3 bases are TGTGCCATCAGTGCGCAGACAGGCCCCTACGAGCAGTACTTC.

The table lists this clone with a count of one. The chain recombines TRBV13 with TRBJ2-1; D gene uncertain. The germline V gene has CDR1 PRHDT and CDR2 FYEKMQ (reference sequence). The CDR3 totals 11 residues. V was cut by 4 bases and J by 4 bases, with 2 bases left in between. As DNA, the CDR3 is TGTGCCAGCAGCTCGTACAATGAGCAGTTCTTC. Amino acid sequence: CASSSYNEQFF.

The chain couples TRBV10-3 to TRBJ2-7; 9 bases are shared with TRBD1. The V segment lost 5 bases and the J segment 4 bases; nucleotides outside the gene matches: 6. Germline V gives CDR1 ENHRY, CDR2 SYGVKD. This CDR3 spans 14 amino acids. The CDR3 reads CAISSTGGPYEQYF. DNA of the CDR3: TGTGCCATCAGTTCGACAGGGGGGCCTTACGAGCAGTACTTC.

This sequence joins TRBV9 and TRBJ1-1, with D possibly being TRBD1 (5 bases). The V gene's germline CDR1 is SGDLS and CDR2 YYNGEE. The CDR3 loop spans 14 amino acids. Trimming took 2 bases from V and 1 from J, leaving 9 bases between them. CDR3 amino acids: CASSVGGENTEAFF. The CDR3 nucleotides are TGTGCCAGCAGCGTCGGGGGGGAGAACACTGAAGCTTTCTTT.

This chain joins TRBV11-2 and TRBJ2-3; TRBD2 agrees at 10 bases. The V and J ends lost 2 bases and 5 bases, in that order; junction bases with no gene match: 4. Germline V gives CDR1 SGHAT, CDR2 FQNNGV. The CDR3 extends over 15 amino acids. The CDR3 sequence is CASSLLAGAGDTQYF. CDR3 sequence (DNA): TGTGCCAGCAGCTTACTAGCGGGAGCTGGAGATACGCAGTATTTT.

The V and J genes are TRBV4-2 and TRBJ2-1, with 7 bases aligning to TRBD2. J was trimmed by 3 bases and V by 0 bases; bases with no gene match: 2. CDR1 is LGHNA, CDR2 YNFKEQ, per germline. The CDR3 extends over 15 amino acids. CDR3 nucleotide sequence: TGTGCCAGCAGCCAAGAGGGAGGGGACTACAATGAGCAGTTCTTC. Protein: CASSQEGGDYNEQFF.

The genes are TRBV28 and TRBJ1-2, with D perhaps TRBD1 (6 bases). In germline, CDR1 is MDHEN, CDR2 SYDVKM. This CDR3 has 15 amino acids. V was pared by 5 bases and J by 3 bases, with 16 bases between. Written as DNA, the CDR3 is TGTGCCAGCAGTCCATGGGGGGGGCTTGACTATGGCTACACCTTC. It specifies CASSPWGGLDYGYTF.

CDR3 nucleotide sequence: TGTGCCAGCAGAAGGGAAAGCGGCATATATTCACCCCTCCACTTT. This gives the protein CASRRESGIYSPLHF. This chain joins TRBV4-2 and TRBJ1-6; no clear D. The CDR3 has 15 amino acids. Germline V gene sequence: CDR1 LGHNA, CDR2 YNFKEQ. Trimming removed 6 bases at V and 8 bases at J, with 17 bases between.

The rearrangement uses TRBV6-6 and TRBJ2-1; D may be TRBD2 (6 bases). There are 13 residues in the CDR3. V was pared by 8 bases and J by 0 bases, with 8 bases between. Germline V gene sequence: CDR1 MNHNY, CDR2 SVGAGI (reference sequence). The CDR3 reads CASGGSSYNEQFF. The CDR3 coding sequence is TGTGCCAGCGGGGGGAGCTCCTACAATGAGCAGTTCTTC.

The chain links TRBV6-6 to TRBJ1-3; weak D call: TRBD1 (6 bases). The V gene lost 6 bases and the J gene lost 2 bases, with 11 bases spanning the gap. Germline values: CDR1 MNHNY, CDR2 SVGAGI (reference sequence). The CDR3 consists of 14 residues. The CDR3 sequence is CASSPRGPGNTIYF. The CDR3 nucleotides read TGTGCCAGCAGCCCCAGGGGACCTGGAAACACCATATATTTT.

The CDR3 is CASSLRTLRPGNTIYF. The CDR3 DNA sequence: TGTGCCAGCAGCTTGCGGACACTGAGACCTGGAAACACCATATATTTT. The rearrangement uses TRBV5-6 and TRBJ1-3; possibly TRBD1 for D (5 bases). Germline V gene data show CDR1 as SGHDT and CDR2 as YYEEEE. This CDR3 is 16 amino acids long. The V end was cut by 1 base, the J end by 2 bases, with 13 bases between.

The V call is TRBV7-9, the J call TRBJ1-3; TRBD1 is a possible D gene (5 bases). Germline values: CDR1 SEHNR, CDR2 FQNEAQ (reference sequence). Trimming cost V 0 bases and J 4 bases, with 13 bases left between them. This CDR3 is built from 16 residues. In DNA form, the CDR3 reads TGTGCCAGCAGCTTAGCGGTGGGGCAATCGGGAAACACCATATATTTT. Its translation is CASSLAVGQSGNTIYF. Together with reference TRBV7-9 and TRBJ1-3, the CDR3 gives the full variable domain: DTGVSQNPRHKITKRGQNVTFRCDPISEHNRLYWYRQTLGQGPEFLTYFQNEAQLEKSRLLSDRFSAERPKGSFSTLEIQRTEQGDSAMYLCASSLAVGQSGNTIYFGEGSWLTVV.